The TCR beta chain under discussion was sequenced for a study of human T cells and chemical hapten exposure. Across the whole study: While the approximately 24-week study was under way, patients received diphenylcyclopropenone on the scalp every week.

V was clipped by 4 bases and J by 4 bases, with 10 bases between them. The CDR3 totals 13 residues. Germline V gene data show CDR1 as ENHRY and CDR2 as SYGVKD. TCRdb itself ran the RACE reads through MiXCR, one entry per CDR3 protein. The sample records more than 300,000 distinct CDR3 sequences, about 5.1% being singletons. Time point described: pre-sensitization, week 0. Treatment meaning: therapeutic diphenylcyclopropenone sensitization with weekly scalp DPC. This TCR derives from a woman between 50 and 59 years old with alopecia areata. Some clones in this sample may be carry-over from other donors' samples. The chain carries TRBV10-3 and TRBJ1-1; possible D gene TRBD1, 6 bases. The specimen comprised whole blood, sampled in connection with sensitization to the hapten diphenylcyclopropenone (DPC). Here the CDR3 reads CAISGGALTEAFF. Written as DNA, the CDR3 is TGTGCCATCAGTGGGGGGGCGCTCACTGAAGCTTTCTTT.